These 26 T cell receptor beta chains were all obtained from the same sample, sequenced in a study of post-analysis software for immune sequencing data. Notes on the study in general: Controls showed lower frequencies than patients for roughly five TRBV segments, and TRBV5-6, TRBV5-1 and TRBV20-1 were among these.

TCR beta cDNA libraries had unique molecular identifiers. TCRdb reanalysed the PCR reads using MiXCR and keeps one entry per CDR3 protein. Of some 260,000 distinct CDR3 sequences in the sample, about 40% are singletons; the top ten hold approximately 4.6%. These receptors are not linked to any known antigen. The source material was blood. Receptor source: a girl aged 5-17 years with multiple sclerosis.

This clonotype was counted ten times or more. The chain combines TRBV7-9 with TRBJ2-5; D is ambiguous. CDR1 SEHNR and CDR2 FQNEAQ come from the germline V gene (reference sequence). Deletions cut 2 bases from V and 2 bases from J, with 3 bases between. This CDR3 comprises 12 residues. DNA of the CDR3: TGTGCCAGCAGCTTAAGACAAGAGACCCAGTACTTC. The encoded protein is CASSLRQETQYF.

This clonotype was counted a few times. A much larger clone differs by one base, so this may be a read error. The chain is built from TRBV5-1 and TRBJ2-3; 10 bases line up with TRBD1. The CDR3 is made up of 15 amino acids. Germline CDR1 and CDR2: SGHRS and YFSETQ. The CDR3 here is CASSLEDRGTGTQYF. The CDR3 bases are TGCGCCAGCAGCTTGGAGGACAGGGGGACAGGTACGCAGTATTTT.

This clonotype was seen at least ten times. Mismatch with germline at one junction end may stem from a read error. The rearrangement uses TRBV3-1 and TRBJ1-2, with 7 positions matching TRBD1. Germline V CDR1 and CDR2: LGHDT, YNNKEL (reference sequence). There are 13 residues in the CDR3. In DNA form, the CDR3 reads TGTGCCAGCACCCAACAGGGGAGTTATGGCTACACCTTC. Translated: CASTQQGSYGYTF. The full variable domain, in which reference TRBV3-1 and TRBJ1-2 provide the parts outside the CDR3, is DTAVSQTPKYLVTQMGNDKSIKCEQNLGHDTMYWYKQDSKKFLKIMFSYNNKELIINETVPNRFSPKSPDKAHLNLHINSLELGDSAVYFCASTQQGSYGYTFGSGTRLTVV.

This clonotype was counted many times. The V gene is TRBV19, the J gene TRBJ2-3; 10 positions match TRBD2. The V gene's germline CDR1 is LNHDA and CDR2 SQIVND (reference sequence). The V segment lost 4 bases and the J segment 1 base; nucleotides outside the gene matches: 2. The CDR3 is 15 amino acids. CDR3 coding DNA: TGTGCCAGTAGTAAAGGACTAGCGGGCACAGATACGCAGTATTTT. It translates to CASSKGLAGTDTQYF. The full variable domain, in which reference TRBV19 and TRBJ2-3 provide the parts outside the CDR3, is DGGITQSPKYLFRKEGQNVTLSCEQNLNHDAMYWYRQDPGQGLRLIYYSQIVNDFQKGDIAEGYSVSREKKESFPLTVTSAQKNPTAFYLCASSKGLAGTDTQYFGPGTRLTVL.

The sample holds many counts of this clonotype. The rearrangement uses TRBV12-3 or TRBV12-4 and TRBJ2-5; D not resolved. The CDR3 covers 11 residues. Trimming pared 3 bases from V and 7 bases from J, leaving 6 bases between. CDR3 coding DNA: TGTGCCAGCAGTTTCGAAGGGACCCAGTACTTC. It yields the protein CASSFEGTQYF.

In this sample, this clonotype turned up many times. The CDR3 sequence: CATSRAQGMNTEAFF. In DNA, the CDR3 is TGTGCCACCAGCAGAGCACAGGGAATGAACACTGAAGCTTTCTTT. The chain couples TRBV15 to TRBJ1-1; possibly TRBD1 for D (6 bases). This CDR3 comprises 15 residues. The V end was cut by 1 base, the J end by 0 bases, with 9 bases between. Germline CDR1 is LNHNV and CDR2 is YYDKDF (reference sequence).

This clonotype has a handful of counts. In DNA, the CDR3 is TGTGCCAGCAGTCTAGAGGAGGGGTCCTACGAGCAGTACTTC. Its protein is CASSLEEGSYEQYF. The chain links TRBV12-3 or TRBV12-4 to TRBJ2-7, with D perhaps TRBD2 (6 bases). Trimming took 5 bases from V and 1 from J, leaving 12 bases between them. The CDR3 loop spans 14 amino acids.

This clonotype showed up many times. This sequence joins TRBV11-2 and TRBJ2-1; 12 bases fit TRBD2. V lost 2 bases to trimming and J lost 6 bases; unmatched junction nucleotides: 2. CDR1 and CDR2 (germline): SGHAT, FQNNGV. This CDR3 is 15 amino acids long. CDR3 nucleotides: TGTGCCAGCAGCTTACTAGCGGGAGGGCCCAATGAGCAGTTCTTC. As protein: CASSLLAGGPNEQFF. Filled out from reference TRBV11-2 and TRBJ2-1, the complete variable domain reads EAGVAQSPRYKIIEKRQSVAFWCNPISGHATLYWYQQILGQGPKLLIQFQNNGVVDDSQLPKDRFSAERLKGVDSTLKIQPAKLEDSAVYLCASSLLAGGPNEQFFGPGTRLTVL.

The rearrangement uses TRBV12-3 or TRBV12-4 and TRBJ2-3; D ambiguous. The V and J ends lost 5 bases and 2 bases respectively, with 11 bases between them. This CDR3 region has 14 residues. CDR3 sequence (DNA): TGTGCCAGCAGTCCCAGTCTGTTCACAGATACGCAGTATTTT. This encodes CASSPSLFTDTQYF.

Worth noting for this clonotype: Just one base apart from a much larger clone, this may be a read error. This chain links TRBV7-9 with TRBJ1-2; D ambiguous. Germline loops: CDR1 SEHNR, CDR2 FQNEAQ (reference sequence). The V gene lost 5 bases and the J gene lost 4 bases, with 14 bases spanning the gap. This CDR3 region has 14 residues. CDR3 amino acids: CASSPSSASYGYTF. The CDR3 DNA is TGTGCCAGCAGCCCTTCATCAGCCAGCTATGGCTACACCTTC.

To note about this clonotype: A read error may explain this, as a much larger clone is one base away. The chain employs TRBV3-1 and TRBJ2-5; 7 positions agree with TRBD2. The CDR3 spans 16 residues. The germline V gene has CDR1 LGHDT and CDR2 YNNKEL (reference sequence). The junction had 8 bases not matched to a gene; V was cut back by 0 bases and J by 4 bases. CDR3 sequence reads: CASSQDRLAAGETQYF. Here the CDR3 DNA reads TGTGCCAGCAGCCAAGATAGGCTAGCGGCGGGAGAGACCCAGTACTTC.

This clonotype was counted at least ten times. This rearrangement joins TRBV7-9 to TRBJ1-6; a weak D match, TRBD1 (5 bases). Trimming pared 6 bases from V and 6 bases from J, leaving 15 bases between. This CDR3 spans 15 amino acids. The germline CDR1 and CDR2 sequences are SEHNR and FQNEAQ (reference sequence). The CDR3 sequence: CASSPSGGRNSPLHF. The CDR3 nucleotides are TGTGCCAGCAGTCCCTCCGGGGGTCGTAATTCACCCCTCCACTTT.

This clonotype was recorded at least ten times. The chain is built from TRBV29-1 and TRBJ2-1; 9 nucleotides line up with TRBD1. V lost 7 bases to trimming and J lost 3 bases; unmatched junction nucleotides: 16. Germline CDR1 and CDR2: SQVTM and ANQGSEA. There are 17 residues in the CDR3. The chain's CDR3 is CSAGRDRVVLGYNEQFF. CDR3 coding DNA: TGCAGCGCCGGACGGGACAGGGTAGTTTTAGGCTACAATGAGCAGTTCTTC.

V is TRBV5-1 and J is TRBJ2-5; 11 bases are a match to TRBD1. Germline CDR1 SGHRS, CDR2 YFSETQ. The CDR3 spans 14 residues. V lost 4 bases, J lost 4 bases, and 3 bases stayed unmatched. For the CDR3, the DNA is TGCGCCAGCAGCGGGACAGGGGGTGGAGAGACCCAGTACTTC. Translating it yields CASSGTGGGETQYF.

The CDR3 nucleotides are TGTGCCAGCACCACCATCTTGGGGAGTCCGGGGTTCACAGATACGCAGTATTTT. Translating gives CASTTILGSPGFTDTQYF. This chain links TRBV6-1 with TRBJ2-3; tentatively, D is TRBD2 (5 bases). The V end lost 7 bases, the J end lost 2 bases, and 25 bases lay between the germline ends. The CDR3 has 18 residues. The germline CDR1 and CDR2 sequences are MNHNS and SASEGT.

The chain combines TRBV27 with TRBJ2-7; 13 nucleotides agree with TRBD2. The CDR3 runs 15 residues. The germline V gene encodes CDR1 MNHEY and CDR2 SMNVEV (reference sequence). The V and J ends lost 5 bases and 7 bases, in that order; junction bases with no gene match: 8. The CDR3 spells CASSPGLAGVNEQYF. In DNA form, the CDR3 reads TGTGCCAGCAGTCCCGGACTAGCGGGGGTCAATGAGCAGTACTTC.

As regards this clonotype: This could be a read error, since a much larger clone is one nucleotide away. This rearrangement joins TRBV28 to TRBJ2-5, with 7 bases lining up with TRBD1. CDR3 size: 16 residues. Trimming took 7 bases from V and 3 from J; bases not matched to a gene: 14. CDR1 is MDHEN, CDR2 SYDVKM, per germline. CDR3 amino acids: CASKLSLPGQKETQYF. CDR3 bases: TGTGCCAGCAAGTTGTCACTCCCGGGACAGAAAGAGACCCAGTACTTC.

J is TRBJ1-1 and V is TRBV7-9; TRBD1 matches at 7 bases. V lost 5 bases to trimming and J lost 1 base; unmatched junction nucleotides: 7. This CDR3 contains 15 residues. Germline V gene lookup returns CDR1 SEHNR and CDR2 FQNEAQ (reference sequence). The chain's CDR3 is CASSLETGQNTEAFF. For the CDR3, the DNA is TGTGCCAGCAGCCTAGAGACAGGGCAGAACACTGAAGCTTTCTTT.

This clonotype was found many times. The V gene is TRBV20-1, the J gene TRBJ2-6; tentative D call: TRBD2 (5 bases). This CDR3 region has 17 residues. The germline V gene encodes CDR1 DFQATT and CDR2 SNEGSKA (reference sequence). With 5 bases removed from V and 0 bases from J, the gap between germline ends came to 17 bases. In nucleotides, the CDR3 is TGCAGTGCTGAGGGCTCCCCTGGTGGCTCTGGGGCCAACGTCCTGACTTTC. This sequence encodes CSAEGSPGGSGANVLTF.

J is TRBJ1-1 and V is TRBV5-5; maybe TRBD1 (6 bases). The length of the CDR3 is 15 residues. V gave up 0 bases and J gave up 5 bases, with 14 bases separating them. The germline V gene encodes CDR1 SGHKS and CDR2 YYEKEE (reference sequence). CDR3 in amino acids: CASSLAVRGWTEAFF. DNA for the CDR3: TGTGCCAGCAGCTTGGCTGTCAGGGGATGGACTGAAGCTTTCTTT.

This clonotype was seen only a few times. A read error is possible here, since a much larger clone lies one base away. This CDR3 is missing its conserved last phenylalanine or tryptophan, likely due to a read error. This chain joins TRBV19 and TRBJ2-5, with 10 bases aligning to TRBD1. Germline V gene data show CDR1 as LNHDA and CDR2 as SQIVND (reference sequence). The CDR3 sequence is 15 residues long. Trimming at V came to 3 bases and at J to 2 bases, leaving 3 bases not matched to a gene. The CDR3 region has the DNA TGTGCCAGTAGTATCCCGGGACAGGGGCAAGAGACCCAGTACTGC. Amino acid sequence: CASSIPGQGQETQYC.

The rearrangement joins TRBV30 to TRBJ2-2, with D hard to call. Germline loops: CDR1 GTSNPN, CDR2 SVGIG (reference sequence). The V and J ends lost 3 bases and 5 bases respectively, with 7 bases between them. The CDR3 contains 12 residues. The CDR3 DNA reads TGTGCCTGGAGCGAACTAACCGGGGAGCTGTTTTTT. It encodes CAWSELTGELFF.

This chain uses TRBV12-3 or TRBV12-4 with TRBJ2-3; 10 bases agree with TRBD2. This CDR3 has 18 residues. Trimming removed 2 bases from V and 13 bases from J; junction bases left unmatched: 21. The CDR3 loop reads CASSLSGLAVHSTDAEYF. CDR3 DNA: TGTGCCAGCAGTTTATCCGGACTAGCGGTACATAGCACAGATGCGGAGTATTTT.

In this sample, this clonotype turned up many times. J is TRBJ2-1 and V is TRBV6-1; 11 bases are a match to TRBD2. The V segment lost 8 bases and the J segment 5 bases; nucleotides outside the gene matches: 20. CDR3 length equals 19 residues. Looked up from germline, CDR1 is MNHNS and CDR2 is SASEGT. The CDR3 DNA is TGTGCCAGCTCCTTCTACGGGGTAGCGGGGGGGCTATATAACAATGAGCAGTTCTTC. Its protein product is CASSFYGVAGGLYNNEQFF.

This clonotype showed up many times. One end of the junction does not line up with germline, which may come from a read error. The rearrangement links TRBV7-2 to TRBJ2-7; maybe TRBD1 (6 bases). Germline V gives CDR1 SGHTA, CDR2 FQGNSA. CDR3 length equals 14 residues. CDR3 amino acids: CASSRSQGSSEQYF. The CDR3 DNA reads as TGTGCCAGCAGCCGATCCCAGGGGTCCTCCGAGCAGTACTTC.

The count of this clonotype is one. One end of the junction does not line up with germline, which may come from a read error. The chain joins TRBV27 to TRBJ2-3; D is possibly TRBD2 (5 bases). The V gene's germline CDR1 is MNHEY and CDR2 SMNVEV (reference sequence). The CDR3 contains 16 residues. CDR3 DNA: TGTGCCAGCAGTTTCTTAAGCTACGCTAGCACGGATACGCAGTATTTT. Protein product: CASSFLSYASTDTQYF.